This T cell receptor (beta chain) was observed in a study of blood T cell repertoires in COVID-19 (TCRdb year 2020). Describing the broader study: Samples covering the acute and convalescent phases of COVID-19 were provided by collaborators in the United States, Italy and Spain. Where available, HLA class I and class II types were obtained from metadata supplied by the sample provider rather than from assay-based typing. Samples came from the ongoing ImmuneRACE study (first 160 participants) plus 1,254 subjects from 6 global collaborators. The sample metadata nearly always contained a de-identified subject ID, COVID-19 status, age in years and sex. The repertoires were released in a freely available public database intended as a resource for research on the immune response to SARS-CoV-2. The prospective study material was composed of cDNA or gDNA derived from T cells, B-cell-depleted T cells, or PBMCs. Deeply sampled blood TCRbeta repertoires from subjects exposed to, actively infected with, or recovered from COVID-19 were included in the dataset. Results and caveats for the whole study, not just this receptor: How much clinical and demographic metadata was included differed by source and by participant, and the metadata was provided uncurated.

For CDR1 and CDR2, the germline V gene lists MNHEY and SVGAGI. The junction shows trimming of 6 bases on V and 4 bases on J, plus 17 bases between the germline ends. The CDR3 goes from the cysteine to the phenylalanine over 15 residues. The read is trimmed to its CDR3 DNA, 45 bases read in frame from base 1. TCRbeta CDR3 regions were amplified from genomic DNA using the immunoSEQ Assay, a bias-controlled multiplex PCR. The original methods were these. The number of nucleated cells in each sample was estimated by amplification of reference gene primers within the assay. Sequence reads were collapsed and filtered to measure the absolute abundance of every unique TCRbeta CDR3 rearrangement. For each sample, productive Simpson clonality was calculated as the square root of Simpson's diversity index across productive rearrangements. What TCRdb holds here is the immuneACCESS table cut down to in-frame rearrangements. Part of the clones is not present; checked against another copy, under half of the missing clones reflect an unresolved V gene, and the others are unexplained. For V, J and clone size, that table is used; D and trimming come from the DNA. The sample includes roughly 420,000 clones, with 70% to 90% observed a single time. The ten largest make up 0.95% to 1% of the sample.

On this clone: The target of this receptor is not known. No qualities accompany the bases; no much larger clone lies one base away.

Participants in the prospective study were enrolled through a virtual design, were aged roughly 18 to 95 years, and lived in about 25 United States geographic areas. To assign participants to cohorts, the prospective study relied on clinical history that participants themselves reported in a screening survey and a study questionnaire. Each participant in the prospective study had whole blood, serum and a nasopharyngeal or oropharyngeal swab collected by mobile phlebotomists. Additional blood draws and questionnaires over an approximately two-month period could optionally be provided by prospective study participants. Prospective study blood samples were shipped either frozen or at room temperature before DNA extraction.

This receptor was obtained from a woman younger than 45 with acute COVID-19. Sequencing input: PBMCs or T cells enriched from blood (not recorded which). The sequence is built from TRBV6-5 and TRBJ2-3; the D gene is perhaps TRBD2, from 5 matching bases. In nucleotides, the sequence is TGTGCCAGCAGACGCAGGTCGGCGGGCGCAGATACGCAGTATTTT. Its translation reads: CASRRRSAGADTQYF.